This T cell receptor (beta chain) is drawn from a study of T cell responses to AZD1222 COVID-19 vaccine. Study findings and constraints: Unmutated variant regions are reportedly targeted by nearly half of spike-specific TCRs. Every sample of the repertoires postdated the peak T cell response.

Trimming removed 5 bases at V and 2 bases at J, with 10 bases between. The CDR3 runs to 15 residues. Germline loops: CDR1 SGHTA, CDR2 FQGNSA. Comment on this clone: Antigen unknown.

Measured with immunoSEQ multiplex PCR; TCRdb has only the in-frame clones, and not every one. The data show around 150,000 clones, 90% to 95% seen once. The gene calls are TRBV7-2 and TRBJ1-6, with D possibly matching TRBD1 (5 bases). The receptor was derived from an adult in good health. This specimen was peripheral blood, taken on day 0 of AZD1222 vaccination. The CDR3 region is CASSSGGTYNSPLHF. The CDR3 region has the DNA TGTGCCAGCAGCAGTGGGGGAACCTATAATTCACCCCTCCACTTT.